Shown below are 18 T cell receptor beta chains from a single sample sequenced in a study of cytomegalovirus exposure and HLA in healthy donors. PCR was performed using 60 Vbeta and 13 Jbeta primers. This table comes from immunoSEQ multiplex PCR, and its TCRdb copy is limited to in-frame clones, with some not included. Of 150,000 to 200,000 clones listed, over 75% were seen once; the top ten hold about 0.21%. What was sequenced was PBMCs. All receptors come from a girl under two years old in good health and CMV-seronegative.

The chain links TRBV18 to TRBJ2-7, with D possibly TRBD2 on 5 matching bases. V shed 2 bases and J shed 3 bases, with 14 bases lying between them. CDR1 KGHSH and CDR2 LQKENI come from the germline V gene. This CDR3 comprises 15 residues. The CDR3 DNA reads TGTGCCAGCTCACCAAGACTAAGCAGGAACTACGAGCAGTACTTC. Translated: CASSPRLSRNYEQYF.

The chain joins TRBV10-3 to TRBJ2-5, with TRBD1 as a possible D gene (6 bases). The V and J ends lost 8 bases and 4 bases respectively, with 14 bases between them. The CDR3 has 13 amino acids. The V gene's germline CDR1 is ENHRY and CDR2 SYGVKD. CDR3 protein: CAISQGRGETQYF. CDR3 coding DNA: TGTGCCATCTCACAGGGTAGGGGAGAGACCCAGTACTTC.

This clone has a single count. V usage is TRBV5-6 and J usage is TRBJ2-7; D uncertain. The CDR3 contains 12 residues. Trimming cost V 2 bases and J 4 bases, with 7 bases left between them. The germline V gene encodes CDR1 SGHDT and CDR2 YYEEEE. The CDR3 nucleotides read TGTGCCAGCAGCTTTTATAGATACGAGCAGTACTTC. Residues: CASSFYRYEQYF.

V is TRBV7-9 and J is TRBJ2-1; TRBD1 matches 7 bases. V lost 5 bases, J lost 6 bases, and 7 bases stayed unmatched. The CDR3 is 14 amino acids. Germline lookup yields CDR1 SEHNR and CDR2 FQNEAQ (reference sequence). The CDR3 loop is CASSPRQGFNEQFF. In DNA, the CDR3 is TGTGCCAGCAGCCCCAGACAGGGTTTCAATGAGCAGTTCTTC.

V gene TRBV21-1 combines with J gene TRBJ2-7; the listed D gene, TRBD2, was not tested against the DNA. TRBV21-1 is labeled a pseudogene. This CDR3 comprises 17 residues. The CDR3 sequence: CASSKSPGGTFSYEQYF. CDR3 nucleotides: TGTGCCAGCAGCAAAAGCCCTGGCGGGACGTTCAGCTACGAGCAGTACTTC.

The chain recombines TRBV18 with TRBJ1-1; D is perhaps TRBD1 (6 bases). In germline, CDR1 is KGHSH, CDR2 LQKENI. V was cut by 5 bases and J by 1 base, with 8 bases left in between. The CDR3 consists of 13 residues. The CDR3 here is CASSSTGNTEAFF. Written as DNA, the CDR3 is TGTGCCAGCTCATCGACAGGGAACACTGAAGCTTTCTTT. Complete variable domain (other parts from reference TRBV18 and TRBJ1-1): NAGVMQNPRHLVRRRGQEARLRCSPMKGHSHVYWYRQLPEEGLKFMVYLQKENIIDESGMPKERFSAEFPKEGPSILRIQQVVRGDSAAYFCASSSTGNTEAFFGQGTRLTVV.

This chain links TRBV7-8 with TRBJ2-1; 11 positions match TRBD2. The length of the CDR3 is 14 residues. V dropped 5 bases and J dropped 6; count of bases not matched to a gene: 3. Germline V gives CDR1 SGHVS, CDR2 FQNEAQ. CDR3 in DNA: TGTGCCAGCAGCGCGCTAGCGGGAGGCAATGAGCAGTTCTTC. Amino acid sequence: CASSALAGGNEQFF.

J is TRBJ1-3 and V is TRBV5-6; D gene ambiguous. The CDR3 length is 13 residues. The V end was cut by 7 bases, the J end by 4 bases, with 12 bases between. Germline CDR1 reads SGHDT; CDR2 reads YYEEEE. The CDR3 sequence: CASSGASGNTIYF. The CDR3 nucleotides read TGTGCCAGCTCCGGAGCGTCCGGAAACACCATATATTTT.

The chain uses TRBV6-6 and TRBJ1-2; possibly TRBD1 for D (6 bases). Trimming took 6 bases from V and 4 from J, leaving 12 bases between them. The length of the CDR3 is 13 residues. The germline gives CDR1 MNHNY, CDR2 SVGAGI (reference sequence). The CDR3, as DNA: TGTGCCAGCAGCCTCGGACAGCCCTATGGCTACACCTTC. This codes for CASSLGQPYGYTF.

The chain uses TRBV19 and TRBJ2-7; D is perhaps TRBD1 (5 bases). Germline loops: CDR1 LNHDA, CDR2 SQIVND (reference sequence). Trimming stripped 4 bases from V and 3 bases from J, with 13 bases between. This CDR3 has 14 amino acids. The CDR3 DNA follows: TGTGCCAGTAGTACAGGGAAAGAAGGCTACGAGCAGTACTTC. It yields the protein CASSTGKEGYEQYF.

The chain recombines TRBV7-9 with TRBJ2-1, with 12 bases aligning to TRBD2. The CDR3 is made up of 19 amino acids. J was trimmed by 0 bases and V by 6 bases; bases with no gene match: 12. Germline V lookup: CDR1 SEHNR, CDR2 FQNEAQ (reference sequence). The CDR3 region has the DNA TGTGCCAGCAGACCTGGACTAGCGGGACGGCTCAGCTCCTACAATGAGCAGTTCTTC. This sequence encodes CASRPGLAGRLSSYNEQFF.

This chain's CDR3 is CASSLGSVWQPQHF. In nucleotides, the CDR3 is TGTGCCAGCAGCTTAGGGAGTGTTTGGCAGCCCCAGCATTTT. V and J are TRBV7-9 and TRBJ1-5; no definite D call. Trimming removed 1 base at V and 7 bases at J, with 11 bases between. Germline assignment: CDR1 SEHNR and CDR2 FQNEAQ (reference sequence). The CDR3 consists of 14 residues.

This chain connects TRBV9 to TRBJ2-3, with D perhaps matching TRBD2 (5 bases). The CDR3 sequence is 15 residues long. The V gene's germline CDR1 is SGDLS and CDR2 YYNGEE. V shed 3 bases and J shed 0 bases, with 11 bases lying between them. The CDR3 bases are TGTGCCAGCAGCGAGGCGCGGGCTAGCACAGATACGCAGTATTTT. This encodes CASSEARASTDTQYF.

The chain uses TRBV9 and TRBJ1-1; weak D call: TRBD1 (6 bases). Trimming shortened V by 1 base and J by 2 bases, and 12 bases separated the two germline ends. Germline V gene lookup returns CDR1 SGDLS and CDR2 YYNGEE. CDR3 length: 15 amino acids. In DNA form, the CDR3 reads TGTGCCAGCAGCGTAACCGGACAGCTCAACACTGAAGCTTTCTTT. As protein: CASSVTGQLNTEAFF.

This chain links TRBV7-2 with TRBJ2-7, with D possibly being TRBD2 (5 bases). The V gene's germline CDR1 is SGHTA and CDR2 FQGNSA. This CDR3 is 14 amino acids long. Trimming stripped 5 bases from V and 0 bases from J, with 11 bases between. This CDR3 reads CASSPDLASYEQYF. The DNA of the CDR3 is TGTGCCAGCAGCCCGGACCTAGCCTCCTACGAGCAGTACTTC.

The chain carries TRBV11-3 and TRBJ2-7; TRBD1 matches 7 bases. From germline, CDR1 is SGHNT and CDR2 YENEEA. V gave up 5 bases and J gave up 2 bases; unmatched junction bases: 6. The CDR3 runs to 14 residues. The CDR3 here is CASSPGQGAYEQYF. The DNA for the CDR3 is TGTGCCAGCAGCCCCGGCCAGGGGGCCTACGAGCAGTACTTC. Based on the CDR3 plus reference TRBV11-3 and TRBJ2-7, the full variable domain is EAGVVQSPRYKIIEKKQPVAFWCNPISGHNTLYWYLQNLGQGPELLIRYENEEAVDDSQLPKDRFSAERLKGVDSTLKIQPAELGDSAVYLCASSPGQGAYEQYFGPGTRLTVT.

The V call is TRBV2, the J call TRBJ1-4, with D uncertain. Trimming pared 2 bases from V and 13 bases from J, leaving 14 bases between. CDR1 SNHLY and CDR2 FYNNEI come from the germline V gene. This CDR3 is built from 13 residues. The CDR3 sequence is CASSENPGGRLFF. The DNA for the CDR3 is TGTGCCAGCAGTGAAAACCCCGGCGGTAGACTGTTTTTT.

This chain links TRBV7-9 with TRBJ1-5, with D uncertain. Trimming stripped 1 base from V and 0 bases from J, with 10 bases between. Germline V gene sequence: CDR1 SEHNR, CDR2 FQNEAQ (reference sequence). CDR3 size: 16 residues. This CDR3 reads CASSLDYGYSNQPQHF. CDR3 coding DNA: TGTGCCAGCAGCTTAGACTACGGCTATAGCAATCAGCCCCAGCATTTT.